This T cell receptor beta chain is drawn from a study of shared clonotypes between healthy human individuals (TCRdb year 2020). Some background on the complete study: The cohort comprised two women and three men aged 18 to 49 years. For each donor, three plates each were used for CD4 naive and CD4 memory, two plates were used for CD8 naive, and one plate was used for CD8 memory. The study deeply sequenced blood TCR repertoires of about five healthy adults to estimate repertoire size and the extent of clonotype sharing between individuals. To increase sequencing depth and limit assay-specific biases, different laboratories used diverse techniques to prepare libraries and sequence TCR repertoires. Between about 0.9 and 8.9 billion PBMCs per donor were obtained by leukapheresis. The study at large found these results: Naive subsets generally had larger estimated clonotype richness than memory subsets. Higher generation probabilities were observed for clonotypes shared by all four sorted-subset donors than for non-shared clonotypes. The small number of donors limited the genetic and exposure-history diversity represented. Sampling was limited to blood, and TCR repertoires in tissue likely differ from TCR repertoires in blood. Pairwise subsampling led to the expectation that sequencing depth would affect the degree of clonotype sharing among donors. When four donors were compared, the shared fraction of clonotypes was about 5% for naive CD4, around 4% for naive CD8, about 2.4% for memory CD4, and 0.35% to 0.4% for memory CD8. Incomplete sequencing was indicated by rarefaction of sorted-subset datasets, despite the large sequencing depth.

In the case of this clone: It lacks a known antigen. No base qualities exist here, and no much larger clone lies one base off it.

The donors were healthy, HIV-negative adults who had no recently reported acute infections or vaccinations. Every donor was a Caucasian adult residing in Nashville, Tennessee, USA. Magnetic negative selection was used to enrich CD4+ T cells, after which naive cells were positively selected on CD45RA and the negative fraction became the memory subset. Blood was collected by leukapheresis, and PBMCs were isolated by Ficoll-Histopaque density gradient centrifugation and then cryopreserved in liquid nitrogen vapor phase. Purity and quantity of every magnetically sorted T cell population were checked by analytical flow cytometry. Genomic DNA was isolated from every sorted fraction and measured by UV absorbance on a Nanodrop 2000c. V trim: 5 bases; J trim: 3 bases; unmatched bases: 8. CDR1 and CDR2 are drawn from the germline V gene: SGHNT, YENEEA. There are 15 amino acids in the CDR3, from cysteine to phenylalanine inclusive. Solely the CDR3 DNA is kept, with 45 bases framed from the first base.

Using the deep immunoSEQ assay, TCR CDR3 regions were amplified from genomic DNA by multiplex PCR. Extracted genomic DNA from each cell subset was spread evenly across all wells of several immunoSEQ 96-well plates, with each plate serving as a replicate. For sorted subsets, each replicate PCR was loaded with around 200 ng genomic DNA, equivalent to 25,000 to 35,000 T cell genomes. Purified libraries were measured with a Qubit 3.0 fluorometer, size-checked on a Bioanalyzer 2100, and measured again with the KAPA Library Quantification kit. Every immunoSEQ 96-well plate was sequenced on a dedicated single-read 150-cycle Illumina NextSeq 550 flow cell. Processing in the source paper ran as follows. Because only junctional sequences without quality scores were contained in the immunoSEQ output, filtering matching that applied to full-length reads could not be performed. To assign V/J genes and CDR3, sequences were annotated against IMGT germline references using PyIR, a Python wrapper for IgBLAST v1.9. Reads were filtered out if the reads had weak V/J assignments (E-value above 1e-6), no CDR3, stop codons, out-of-frame junctions, or ambiguous translated residues. V3J clonotypes were defined as sequences sharing an identical inferred V gene, J gene, and CDR3 amino acid sequence. To compute the percentage overlap between repertoires, the number of shared unique clonotypes was divided by the size of the smaller repertoire. RTK rarefaction, the Chao1 estimator, and Recon v2.1 estimates of unobserved clonotypes were used to assess repertoire richness. For all TCRbeta clonotypes obtained by the gDNA method from several donors, generation probabilities were computed with OLGA. Entries here come from immuneACCESS through TCRdb and include only in-frame sequences with V and J called. Some clones fail to appear in such tables; in the studies checked, an unresolved V gene covers under half of the shortfall, and the cause of the remainder is unknown. That table gives V, J and clone size, and the DNA gave D and trimming. The sample table holds roughly 2.6 million clones, of which approximately 90% were seen once. The ten largest account for around 0.15% of the sample.

The rearrangement joined TRBV11-3 to TRBJ2-5, with 8 bases aligning to TRBD1. The origin of this receptor is a man in his late teens or twenties in good health. The sample comprised naive CD4+ T cells sorted from blood. The cell subset or site label for this specimen denotes: CD45RA+ positively selected. The DNA sequence is TGTGCCAGCAGCCTCGGACAGGGACAAAAAGAGACCCAGTACTTC. Its protein is CASSLGQGQKETQYF.